This T cell receptor (beta chain) was sequenced for a study of CD8 T cells in ankylosing spondylitis. The length of the CDR3 is 14 residues. Germline-derived CDR1 and CDR2 are SGHVS and FNYEAQ. Study-wide results and limits: The authors found the disease-linked clones to be CD8+ and relatively rare in peripheral blood. Existing reports had already noted some motif variants in reactive arthritis synovial fluid and blood. Ankylosing spondylitis blood appeared to be characterized by a TCR beta motif of fewer than ten highly homologous variants. From matched ankylosing spondylitis synovial fluid, disease-linked clones were reportedly recovered at significantly enriched levels.

The authors made TCR beta libraries by quantitative 5'-RACE with molecular barcodes. One entry per CDR3 protein, called by TCRdb with MiXCR from the 5' RACE reads. The repertoire consists of more than 500,000 distinct CDR3 sequences, with about 5% occurring once and the leading ten covering 3.5%. About this clonotype itself: The target antigen is unknown. Just one base apart from a much larger clone, this may be a read error.

The sequence came from a male donor with ankylosing spondylitis. The chain has TRBV7-6 and TRBJ1-5; no firm D call. Specimen: blood, either unsorted or a sorted T cell fraction (not recorded which). CDR3 nucleotides: TGTGTCAGCAGCTCCGGACTGGCAAATCAGCCCCAGCATTTT. Amino acids: CVSSSGLANQPQHF.